The 20 T cell receptor beta chains in this list originate from one sample, sequenced in a study of blood T cell repertoires in COVID-19. Profiled with immunoSEQ multiplex PCR; TCRdb holds only in-frame clones, not every one. The table has about 140,000 clones, 80% to 85% seen once. The sequencing sample was made of peripheral blood. The receptors originated from a woman older than 75 with acute or convalescent COVID-19.

This clone was observed a few times. An end of the junction does not agree with germline; a read error may underlie this. The rearrangement links TRBV12-3 or TRBV12-4 to TRBJ1-2, with TRBD1 identical over 7 bases. The CDR3 length is 12 residues. The CDR3 DNA follows: TGTGCCAGCAGTATCCCGGGACAGCGGCCACACTTC. This codes for CASSIPGQRPHF.

The CDR3 sequence: CASSGLAIGETQYF. Here the CDR3 DNA reads TGTGCCAGCAGTGGACTAGCGATAGGAGAGACCCAGTACTTC. The chain carries TRBV5-6 and TRBJ2-5, with 9 bases aligning to TRBD2. Germline V gene lookup returns CDR1 SGHDT and CDR2 YYEEEE. V trimming: 5 bases; J trimming: 4 bases; junction bases outside the gene matches: 6. This CDR3 is 14 amino acids long.

The J gene is TRBJ2-3, the V gene TRBV28; a possible D gene is TRBD2 (6 bases). The ends were cut back, 5 bases at V and 2 bases at J, with 20 bases in the middle. Germline V gene lookup returns CDR1 MDHEN and CDR2 SYDVKM. This CDR3 contains 17 residues. The CDR3 DNA follows: TGTGCCAGCAGTACAACGGTGGAGGGTGGATACACAGATACGCAGTATTTT. As protein: CASSTTVEGGYTDTQYF.

The V gene is TRBV18, the J gene TRBJ2-7, with 11 bases aligning to TRBD1. The CDR3 sequence is 17 residues long. With V trimmed by 3 bases and J by 6 bases, 13 bases remained unmatched. Germline-derived CDR1 and CDR2 are KGHSH and LQKENI. CDR3 bases: TGTGCCAGCTCACCCCCACTCCGGGACAGGGGGTTGCGCGAGCAGTACTTC. Translated: CASSPPLRDRGLREQYF.

The genes are TRBV14 and TRBJ2-7; possible D gene TRBD2, 6 bases. CDR3 size: 13 residues. Trimming removed 2 bases from V and 6 bases from J, with 11 bases in between. Germline loops: CDR1 SGHDN, CDR2 FVKESK. CDR3 bases: TGTGCCAGCAGCCAAACGTTGGGAGGCGAGCAGTACTTC. It translates to CASSQTLGGEQYF.

The rearrangement joins TRBV7-2 to TRBJ2-3; 7 bases match TRBD2. This CDR3 contains 16 residues. With V trimmed by 5 bases and J by 5 bases, 13 bases remained unmatched. CDR1 is SGHTA, CDR2 FQGNSA, per germline. The CDR3 DNA reads as TGTGCCAGCAGCCCTCAGCGGGGTGGGTTCGGAGATACGCAGTATTTT. Its protein is CASSPQRGGFGDTQYF.

The chain employs TRBV7-7 and TRBJ2-2, with 7 bases lining up with TRBD1. With 5 bases clipped from V and 3 bases from J, the junction kept 6 bases outside the gene matches. CDR1 is SSHAT, CDR2 FNYEAQ, per germline (reference sequence). The CDR3 is made up of 15 amino acids. CDR3 protein: CASSQDRADTGELFF. The CDR3 nucleotides read TGTGCCAGCAGCCAAGACAGGGCGGACACCGGGGAGCTGTTTTTT. The full variable domain, with the rest looked up from reference TRBV7-7 and TRBJ2-2, is GAGVSQSPRYKVTKRGQDVTLRCDPISSHATLYWYQQALGQGPEFLTYFNYEAQPDKSGLPSDRFSAERPEGSISTLTIQRTEQRDSAMYRCASSQDRADTGELFFGEGSRLTVL.

This sequence joins TRBV7-2 and TRBJ2-3, with 11 nucleotides matching TRBD2. The CDR3 contains 13 residues. V was pared by 4 bases and J by 6 bases, with 0 bases of the junction left unmatched. In germline, CDR1 is SGHTA, CDR2 FQGNSA. CDR3 nucleotides: TGTGCCAGCAGCTGGACTAGCGGGGATACGCAGTATTTT. This codes for CASSWTSGDTQYF.

The chain uses TRBV21-1 and TRBJ1-3; TRBD1, the D gene given by the table, was not confirmed from the DNA. TRBV21-1 is flagged as a pseudogene. This CDR3 region has 16 residues. The CDR3 DNA follows: TGTGCCAGCAGCACGGGACAAGGGGTCTCTGGAAACACCATATATTTT. It is translated as CASSTGQGVSGNTIYF.

The V and J genes are TRBV7-8 and TRBJ1-4, with D possibly matching TRBD1 (6 bases). V was shortened by 2 bases and J by 4 bases, with 11 bases between the two germline ends. The germline gives CDR1 SGHVS, CDR2 FQNEAQ. The CDR3 length is 15 residues. CDR3 coding DNA: TGTGCCAGCAGCTTATGGGGGCCGGTTAATGAAAAACTGTTTTTT. Translated, it gives CASSLWGPVNEKLFF.

J is TRBJ1-4 and V is TRBV12-3 or TRBV12-4, with D unresolved. The CDR3 spans 12 residues. The V gene lost 0 bases and the J gene lost 7 bases, with 3 bases spanning the gap. For the CDR3, the DNA is TGTGCCAGCAGTTTAGCCGGTGAAAAACTGTTTTTT. Translation gives CASSLAGEKLFF.

This clone was found once. The V gene is TRBV25-1, the J gene TRBJ1-1; possible D gene TRBD1, 6 bases. This CDR3 spans 14 amino acids. Trimming left V 4 bases short and J 1 base short, with 10 bases between. CDR1 and CDR2 from the germline V gene are MGHDK and SYGVNS. The CDR3 protein is CASSGRTANTEAFF. The CDR3 DNA is TGTGCCAGCAGTGGCCGGACAGCGAACACTGAAGCTTTCTTT.

V and J are TRBV10-1 and TRBJ1-2; TRBD1 might be the D (6 bases). Germline V gene lookup returns CDR1 WNHNN and CDR2 SYGVQD (reference sequence). V lost 1 base and J lost 6, with 12 bases in between. The CDR3 extends over 14 amino acids. Here the CDR3 DNA reads TGCGCCAGCAGTGAGTTCCTCGGGGGGCATGGCTACACCTTC. Its protein is CASSEFLGGHGYTF.

The chain combines TRBV7-8 with TRBJ1-5; the D gene is possibly TRBD1 (6 bases). The CDR3 has 20 amino acids. In germline, CDR1 is SGHVS, CDR2 FQNEAQ. V lost 7 bases and J lost 2, with 30 bases in between. The CDR3 loop is CASTPSYAGALVSGNQPQHF. CDR3 nucleotide sequence: TGTGCCAGCACCCCGTCATACGCAGGGGCCCTCGTTAGTGGCAATCAGCCCCAGCATTTT.

The chain combines TRBV6-6 with TRBJ1-6; D is perhaps TRBD1 (6 bases). This CDR3 comprises 15 residues. The V and J ends lost 6 bases and 4 bases respectively, with 13 bases between them. CDR1 MNHNY and CDR2 SVGAGI come from the germline V gene (reference sequence). As DNA, the CDR3 is TGTGCCAGCAGGAACAGGGTTGGGTATAATTCACCCCTCCACTTT. Its protein is CASRNRVGYNSPLHF.

The chain combines TRBV10-3 with TRBJ1-5; 7 bases line up with TRBD1. Germline V CDR1 and CDR2: ENHRY, SYGVKD. Losses at the gene ends were 5 bases for V and 6 bases for J; bases not matched to a gene: 7. CDR3 length equals 14 residues. CDR3 in amino acids: CAISSDRDTQPQHF. CDR3 DNA: TGTGCCATCAGTTCTGACAGGGATACTCAGCCCCAGCATTTT.

The gene calls are TRBV19 and TRBJ2-7; D possibly corresponds to TRBD1 (6 bases). V lost 5 bases and J lost 0, with 11 bases in between. The CDR3 runs to 14 residues. Germline V gives CDR1 LNHDA, CDR2 SQIVND (reference sequence). CDR3 amino acids: CASSLGTNSYEQYF. DNA of the CDR3: TGTGCCAGTAGTCTCGGGACAAACTCCTACGAGCAGTACTTC.

This clone was detected once. The chain carries TRBV15 and TRBJ1-4; 7 nucleotides align to TRBD1. V shed 0 bases, J shed 8 bases, and the junction held 9 bases outside the gene matches. Germline V lookup: CDR1 LNHNV, CDR2 YYDKDF (reference sequence). This CDR3 is 16 amino acids long. Here the CDR3 DNA reads TGTGCCACCAGCAGAGACCGAGGGGGCTGGGAGGAAAAACTGTTTTTT. Amino acid sequence: CATSRDRGGWEEKLFF. The entire variable domain, with the rest obtained from reference TRBV15 and TRBJ1-4, is as follows: DAMVIQNPRYQVTQFGKPVTLSCSQTLNHNVMYWYQQKSSQAPKLLFHYYDKDFNNEADTPDNFQSRRPNTSFCFLDIRSPGLGDTAMYLCATSRDRGGWEEKLFFGSGTQLSVL.

The chain couples TRBV18 to TRBJ2-2; 10 bases are shared with TRBD1. The CDR3 is 15 residues long. V shed 8 bases, J shed 1 base, and the junction held 4 bases outside the gene matches. Per germline, CDR1 KGHSH and CDR2 LQKENI. The CDR3 region is CASHGQGENTGELFF. CDR3 coding DNA: TGTGCCAGCCACGGACAGGGGGAGAACACCGGGGAGCTGTTTTTT. The full variable domain, with the rest looked up from reference TRBV18 and TRBJ2-2, is NAGVMQNPRHLVRRRGQEARLRCSPMKGHSHVYWYRQLPEEGLKFMVYLQKENIIDESGMPKERFSAEFPKEGPSILRIQQVVRGDSAAYFCASHGQGENTGELFFGEGSRLTVL.

This clone appeared a single time. This chain joins TRBV19 and TRBJ1-5; D gene unclear. Trimming removed 7 bases from V and 6 bases from J, with 13 bases in between. Looked up from germline, CDR1 is LNHDA and CDR2 is SQIVND (reference sequence). This CDR3 comprises 13 residues. This chain's CDR3 is CASTTGVGQPQHF. CDR3 nucleotide sequence: TGTGCCAGTACCACCGGGGTTGGTCAGCCCCAGCATTTT. The full variable domain, completed using reference TRBV19 and TRBJ1-5, is DGGITQSPKYLFRKEGQNVTLSCEQNLNHDAMYWYRQDPGQGLRLIYYSQIVNDFQKGDIAEGYSVSREKKESFPLTVTSAQKNPTAFYLCASTTGVGQPQHFGDGTRLSIL.